This passage covers 25 T cell receptor beta chains from one sample sequenced in a study of radiotherapy plus CTLA-4 blockade in lung cancer. Sequencing was performed with immunoSEQ multiplex PCR; in TCRdb, only in-frame clones are kept and a portion is missing. The sample includes some 64,000 clones, more than 70% seen only once; the top ten take around a sixth. The specimen comprised peripheral blood, sampled from a patient treated with radiotherapy plus ipilimumab. Source of these receptors: a human donor with non-small cell lung cancer whose response to radiotherapy plus ipilimumab could not be evaluated. Some clones in this sample may be carry-over from other donors' samples.

This chain uses TRBV6-1 with TRBJ2-3; 8 nucleotides line up with TRBD2. The CDR3 extends over 17 amino acids. Trimming removed 1 base from V and 4 bases from J; junction bases left unmatched: 10. Germline CDR1 is MNHNS and CDR2 is SASEGT. The CDR3 sequence is CASSEDVAGGWPDTQYF. The CDR3 bases are TGTGCCAGCAGTGAAGACGTTGCGGGGGGATGGCCAGATACGCAGTATTTT.

This chain joins TRBV6-5 and TRBJ1-2; TRBD1 agrees at 7 bases. The ends lost 2 bases at V and 4 bases at J; junction bases unmatched: 1. The CDR3 sequence is 13 residues long. Germline V gene sequence: CDR1 MNHEY, CDR2 SVGAGI. CDR3 sequence reads: CASSYRDSYGYTF. The CDR3 DNA follows: TGTGCCAGCAGTTACCGGGACAGCTATGGCTACACCTTC.

This rearrangement joins TRBV9 to TRBJ1-2; tentatively, D is TRBD1 (6 bases). CDR3 length: 15 amino acids. The germline gives CDR1 SGDLS, CDR2 YYNGEE. V was pared by 0 bases and J by 2 bases, with 11 bases between. CDR3 residues: CASSVGRQVNYGYTF. The CDR3 DNA follows: TGTGCCAGCAGCGTAGGAAGACAGGTGAACTATGGCTACACCTTC.

The J gene is TRBJ2-1, the V gene TRBV5-1; 7 bases line up with TRBD2. CDR1 and CDR2 from the germline V gene are SGHRS and YFSETQ. This CDR3 has 15 amino acids. V dropped 0 bases and J dropped 5; count of bases not matched to a gene: 5. The CDR3 region has the DNA TGCGCCAGCAGCTTGGGAGGGACTACGCACAATGAGCAGTTCTTC. Amino acids: CASSLGGTTHNEQFF.

This clone has only one observation. The rearrangement links TRBV4-2 to TRBJ1-1; possibly TRBD1 for D (6 bases). V lost 0 bases and J lost 5, with 13 bases in between. This CDR3 spans 15 amino acids. CDR1 LGHNA and CDR2 YNFKEQ come from the germline V gene. The CDR3 loop reads CASSQDGRGWTEAFF. CDR3 nucleotides: TGTGCCAGCAGCCAAGATGGAAGGGGGTGGACTGAAGCTTTCTTT.

The chain uses TRBV18 and TRBJ2-1; TRBD2 matches at 9 bases. The V segment lost 6 bases and the J segment 1 base; nucleotides outside the gene matches: 4. The CDR3 is 15 residues long. Germline loops: CDR1 KGHSH, CDR2 LQKENI. In DNA form, the CDR3 reads TGTGCCAGCTCCCGCGGGGGGGAGTCCTACAATGAGCAGTTCTTC. Residues: CASSRGGESYNEQFF. Full variable domain (remainder filled in from reference TRBV18 and TRBJ2-1): NAGVMQNPRHLVRRRGQEARLRCSPMKGHSHVYWYRQLPEEGLKFMVYLQKENIIDESGMPKERFSAEFPKEGPSILRIQQVVRGDSAAYFCASSRGGESYNEQFFGPGTRLTVL.

The chain carries TRBV10-3 and TRBJ1-2; D possibly corresponds to TRBD1 (5 bases). V was pared by 2 bases and J by 5 bases, with 6 bases between. This CDR3 contains 12 residues. The V gene's germline CDR1 is ENHRY and CDR2 SYGVKD. The CDR3: CAISETGYGYTF. DNA for the CDR3: TGTGCCATCAGTGAGACAGGTTATGGCTACACCTTC.

V usage is TRBV5-1 and J usage is TRBJ2-6; no clear D. Between the trimmed V and J ends, which lost 7 bases and 0 bases, there was a span of 5 bases. The CDR3 is 13 residues long. Germline lookup yields CDR1 SGHRS and CDR2 YFSETQ. CDR3 bases: TGCGCCAGCCAGGACTCTGGGGCCAACGTCCTGACTTTC. Residues: CASQDSGANVLTF.

The rearrangement uses TRBV19 and TRBJ1-2, with D possibly TRBD1 on 5 matching bases. CDR1 LNHDA and CDR2 SQIVND come from the germline V gene (reference sequence). The CDR3 is 14 residues long. Deletions cut 1 base from V and 4 bases from J, with 10 bases between. The CDR3: CASSIGRDSYGYTF. CDR3 nucleotide sequence: TGTGCCAGTAGTATAGGCCGCGACAGCTATGGCTACACCTTC.

The chain employs TRBV29-1 and TRBJ1-4, with 9 positions matching TRBD1. The CDR3 sequence is 15 residues long. The germline V gene has CDR1 SQVTM and CDR2 ANQGSEA. V gave up 5 bases and J gave up 8 bases; unmatched junction bases: 12. CDR3 DNA sequence: TGCAGCGTTCCCCACTGGACAGGGGAAGAGGAAAAACTGTTTTTT. Encoded protein: CSVPHWTGEEEKLFF.

J is TRBJ2-7 and V is TRBV23-1, with TRBD1 matching 8 bases. TRBV23-1 belongs to the ORF category, with a function that is uncertain. V lost 3 bases and J lost 3; bases outside the gene matches: 7. This CDR3 has 15 residues. CDR3 DNA: TGCGCCAGCAGTCACCCGGGACAGGTACTCTACGAGCAGTACTTC. As protein: CASSHPGQVLYEQYF.

The chain uses TRBV4-3 and TRBJ1-3; TRBD1 agrees at 8 bases. Germline CDR1 LGHNA, CDR2 YSLEER. With V trimmed by 0 bases and J by 3 bases, 7 bases remained unmatched. The CDR3 runs to 17 residues. The CDR3 DNA is TGCGCCAGCAGCCAAGATCCCCAGGACAGGGTTGGAAACACCATATATTTT. Translated: CASSQDPQDRVGNTIYF.

This clone was counted only a few times. The rearrangement uses TRBV19 and TRBJ2-1; D ambiguous. Per the germline V gene, CDR1 is LNHDA and CDR2 is SQIVND (reference sequence). V was pared by 4 bases and J by 6 bases, with 10 bases between. The CDR3 is 13 amino acids. The CDR3 nucleotides are TGTGCCAGTAGTAGAGGTTGGGTCAATGAGCAGTTCTTC. Amino acids: CASSRGWVNEQFF.

The chain links TRBV6-1 to TRBJ2-7, with D perhaps TRBD1 (5 bases). CDR1 and CDR2 (germline): MNHNS, SASEGT. The CDR3 extends over 13 amino acids. V lost 4 bases to trimming and J lost 5 bases, with 12 bases between them. CDR3 bases: TGTGCCAGCAGTGCTTCCTCCAGGGACGAGCAGTACTTC. Translated, it gives CASSASSRDEQYF.

This clone showed up just once. The chain recombines TRBV6-1 with TRBJ2-7; 9 positions match TRBD1. Trimming cost V 5 bases and J 4 bases; bases outside gene matches: 6. Germline lookup yields CDR1 MNHNS and CDR2 SASEGT. The CDR3 spans 14 residues. The DNA for the CDR3 is TGTGCCAGCAGTTTCGACAGGGGGGAATACGAGCAGTACTTC. Its protein product is CASSFDRGEYEQYF.

Only a few counts were recorded for this clone. The chain employs TRBV28 and TRBJ2-7; 8 nucleotides match TRBD1. CDR1 and CDR2 (germline): MDHEN, SYDVKM. The length of the CDR3 is 13 residues. V was clipped by 5 bases and J by 4 bases; unmatched bases: 4. The CDR3 loop is CASSETGGYEQYF. In nucleotides, the CDR3 is TGTGCCAGCAGTGAAACAGGGGGGTACGAGCAGTACTTC.

J is TRBJ2-1 and V is TRBV4-1; 8 bases fit TRBD1. This CDR3 region has 16 residues. The germline CDR1 and CDR2 sequences are MGHRA and YSYEKL. The J segment lost 10 bases and the V segment lost 0 bases, leaving 11 bases of the junction unmatched. The CDR3 loop reads CASSQEFGQGEKEQFF. The CDR3 bases are TGCGCCAGCAGCCAAGAATTTGGACAGGGTGAAAAAGAGCAGTTCTTC.

V usage is TRBV5-1 and J usage is TRBJ2-5, with a weak D call TRBD2 (7 bases). The last part of the DNA fits TRBJ2-7 better; the J call may be wrong. The CDR3 has 15 residues. Germline CDR1 SGHRS, CDR2 YFSETQ. CDR3 region: CASSSRGGPTYEQYF. The DNA for the CDR3 is TGCGCCAGCAGCTCCCGCGGGGGCCCAACCTACGAGCAGTACTTC.

The V call is TRBV5-1, the J call TRBJ2-3, with 10 bases that match TRBD2. Germline trimming cut 3 bases from V and 2 bases from J; bases unmatched to any gene: 6. This CDR3 contains 16 residues. Germline CDR1 is SGHRS and CDR2 is YFSETQ. CDR3 loop: CASSWTSGGVTDTQYF. CDR3 sequence (DNA): TGCGCCAGCAGCTGGACGAGCGGGGGGGTCACAGATACGCAGTATTTT.

V usage is TRBV4-2 and J usage is TRBJ2-2; 8 positions match TRBD2. CDR3 length: 17 residues. The germline V gene encodes CDR1 LGHNA and CDR2 YNFKEQ. J was trimmed by 4 bases and V by 4 bases; bases with no gene match: 11. The CDR3 sequence: CASSPGQGLGGTGELFF. CDR3 nucleotide sequence: TGTGCCAGCAGCCCCGGGCAGGGACTAGGGGGCACCGGGGAGCTGTTTTTT.

This chain uses TRBV18 with TRBJ1-6, with 10 bases aligning to TRBD1. There are 15 residues in the CDR3. With 4 bases clipped from V and 8 bases from J, the junction kept 5 bases outside the gene matches. Germline-derived CDR1 and CDR2 are KGHSH and LQKENI. The CDR3 protein is CASSRGTGEDSPLHF. The CDR3, as DNA: TGTGCCAGCTCACGGGGGACAGGGGAGGATTCACCCCTCCACTTT.

This clone was observed a few times. The rearrangement links TRBV5-5 to TRBJ1-2, with a possible D match to TRBD1 (5 bases). The germline CDR1 and CDR2 sequences are SGHKS and YYEKEE (reference sequence). The CDR3 has 12 amino acids. V lost 7 bases and J 4 bases, leaving 11 bases between the germline ends. The CDR3 DNA is TGTGCCAGCGCACAGGAGTTCTATGGCTACACCTTC. It translates to CASAQEFYGYTF.

V and J are TRBV5-1 and TRBJ2-5, with 7 nucleotides matching TRBD1. The J call is doubtful: the DNA matches TRBJ2-7 better. Germline-derived CDR1 and CDR2 are SGHRS and YFSETQ. There are 12 residues in the CDR3. CDR3 sequence: CASSSTGPEQYF. The DNA for the CDR3 is TGCGCCAGCAGCTCGACAGGGCCCGAGCAGTACTTC.

The chain is built from TRBV7-9 and TRBJ2-6, with 7 nucleotides matching TRBD1. This CDR3 is 17 amino acids long. The ends lost 5 bases at V and 0 bases at J; junction bases unmatched: 7. In germline, CDR1 is SEHNR, CDR2 FQNEAQ (reference sequence). CDR3 region: CASSGRTGSSGANVLTF. The CDR3 nucleotides are TGTGCCAGCAGCGGTCGGACAGGTTCCTCTGGGGCCAACGTCCTGACTTTC.

CDR3 nucleotides: TGTGCCAGCAGCCAGACAGGCGACGACTATGGCTACACCTTC. Its translation is CASSQTGDDYGYTF. V and J are TRBV28 and TRBJ1-2, with a tentative D call TRBD1 (6 bases). V shed 6 bases and J shed 3 bases, with 14 bases lying between them. The CDR3 consists of 14 residues. Germline values: CDR1 MDHEN, CDR2 SYDVKM.